Following are 32 T cell receptor beta chains from one sample sequenced in a study of OX40 agonist ivuxolimab in advanced cancers. The library relied on the immunoSEQ multiplex PCR assay. Drawn from immuneACCESS, this table holds only the in-frame rearrangements with V and J called that TCRdb kept. Clones are partly lost; checked studies trace under half to an unresolved V gene and leave the rest unexplained. This sample lists 50,000 or so clones; around 88% were detected once. 30% to 35% of the sample is held by the ten biggest clonotypes. This sample comprised CD4+ or CD8+ T cells sorted from blood, obtained in a trial of the OX40 agonist ivuxolimab. These receptor sequences come from an adult with an advanced solid tumor such as melanoma, head and neck, liver or kidney cancer.

The CDR3 region has the DNA TGTGCCAGCAGCCAAACAAGGCGCGGGGATGAGCAGTTCTTC. Its translation: CASSQTRRGDEQFF. V is TRBV6-1 and J is TRBJ2-1; a weak D match, TRBD2 (6 bases). V lost 6 bases to trimming and J lost 8 bases, with 17 bases between them. The CDR3 length is 14 residues. Per germline, CDR1 MNHNS and CDR2 SASEGT.

This clone came up once. The rearrangement joins TRBV2 to TRBJ1-1; 9 bases are shared with TRBD1. Trimming removed 3 bases from V and 5 bases from J; junction bases left unmatched: 4. The CDR3 length is 14 residues. The V gene's germline CDR1 is SNHLY and CDR2 FYNNEI. CDR3 in DNA: TGTGCCAGCAGTGAGGGGACAGGGAGTACTGAAGCTTTCTTT. Translating it yields CASSEGTGSTEAFF. Full variable domain (missing parts from reference TRBV2 and TRBJ1-1): EPEVTQTPSHQVTQMGQEVILRCVPISNHLYFYWYRQILGQKVEFLVSFYNNEISEKSEIFDDQFSVERPDGSNFTLKIRSTKLEDSAMYFCASSEGTGSTEAFFGQGTRLTVV.

The chain employs TRBV9 and TRBJ1-1, with 9 bases matching TRBD1. This CDR3 has 17 residues. The V and J ends lost 0 bases and 0 bases, in that order; junction bases with no gene match: 6. Germline V gives CDR1 SGDLS, CDR2 YYNGEE. CDR3 sequence: CASSVGTGDFMNTEAFF. The CDR3 coding sequence is TGTGCCAGCAGCGTAGGGACAGGGGATTTTATGAACACTGAAGCTTTCTTT.

The rearrangement uses TRBV25-1 and TRBJ2-7, with 7 bases identical to TRBD1. Unmatched junction bases numbered 4, after V lost 5 bases and J lost 0 bases. Per germline, CDR1 MGHDK and CDR2 SYGVNS. The CDR3 sequence is 14 residues long. As DNA, the CDR3 is TGTGCCAGCAGTTTACACAGGGGCTCCTACGAGCAGTACTTC. Translation gives CASSLHRGSYEQYF.

The genes are TRBV5-1 and TRBJ2-7, with D uncertain. Trimming cost V 4 bases and J 0 bases, with 14 bases left between them. This CDR3 has 15 amino acids. Germline loops: CDR1 SGHRS, CDR2 YFSETQ. CDR3 DNA sequence: TGCGCCAGCAGCCCCGAGGACCAGAGCTCCTACGAGCAGTACTTC. It encodes CASSPEDQSSYEQYF.

This sequence joins TRBV7-8 and TRBJ2-5; possibly TRBD1 for D (5 bases). Germline V CDR1 and CDR2: SGHVS, FQNEAQ. V dropped 5 bases and J dropped 5 bases, with 12 bases sitting between them. This CDR3 is built from 13 residues. CDR3 bases: TGTGCCAGCAGCAAGGGGTGGCGGGAGACCCAGTACTTC. Its protein product is CASSKGWRETQYF. The entire variable domain, with the rest obtained from reference TRBV7-8 and TRBJ2-5, is as follows: GAGVSQSPRYKVAKRGQDVALRCDPISGHVSLFWYQQALGQGPEFLTYFQNEAQLDKSGLPSDRFFAERPEGSVSTLKIQRTQQEDSAVYLCASSKGWRETQYFGPGTRLLVL.

The chain employs TRBV25-1 and TRBJ1-4; D unclear. Germline V gene sequence: CDR1 MGHDK, CDR2 SYGVNS. The ends were cut back, 8 bases at V and 8 bases at J, with 15 bases in the middle. The CDR3 consists of 13 residues. CDR3 amino acids: CASERETGEKLFF. CDR3 bases: TGTGCCAGCGAGAGGGAGACCGGCGAAAAACTGTTTTTT.

The chain is built from TRBV6-5 and TRBJ1-2; possibly TRBD1 for D (5 bases). The CDR3 length is 11 residues. Germline loops: CDR1 MNHEY, CDR2 SVGAGI. V lost 4 bases, J lost 5 bases, and 5 bases lay in between. In DNA form, the CDR3 reads TGTGCCAGCAGTTGGGGGTATGGCTACACCTTC. Translated, it gives CASSWGYGYTF.

CDR3: CASSLARAGHEQFF. As DNA, the CDR3 is TGTGCCAGCAGCTTAGCGCGAGCGGGGCATGAGCAGTTCTTC. The rearrangement joins TRBV7-2 to TRBJ2-1, with 7 bases fitting TRBD2. In germline, CDR1 is SGHTA, CDR2 FQGNSA. The CDR3 covers 14 residues. With V trimmed by 0 bases and J by 8 bases, 4 bases remained unmatched.

This clone has only one observation. The V gene is TRBV27, the J gene TRBJ2-7; 8 nucleotides line up with TRBD2. Germline V CDR1 and CDR2: MNHEY, SMNVEV (reference sequence). V shed 5 bases, J shed 2 bases, and the junction held 8 bases outside the gene matches. The CDR3 spans 15 residues. CDR3 coding DNA: TGTGCCAGCAGTCCCCTTAGCGGGACGCCCTACGAGCAGTACTTC. It yields the protein CASSPLSGTPYEQYF.

J is TRBJ1-5 and V is TRBV27, with D hard to call. V lost 2 bases and J lost 3, with 11 bases in between. The CDR3 extends over 15 amino acids. Looked up from germline, CDR1 is MNHEY and CDR2 is SMNVEV (reference sequence). The CDR3: CASSLLGQDNQPQHF. CDR3 nucleotides: TGTGCCAGCAGTTTACTTGGGCAGGACAATCAGCCCCAGCATTTT.

This rearrangement joins TRBV7-9 to TRBJ2-1, with 10 bases lining up with TRBD2. This CDR3 spans 16 amino acids. CDR1 SEHNR and CDR2 FQNEAQ come from the germline V gene (reference sequence). V dropped 6 bases and J dropped 2; count of bases not matched to a gene: 7. This chain's CDR3 is CASRGLAGAPYNEQFF. In DNA, the CDR3 is TGTGCCAGCAGAGGGCTAGCGGGAGCGCCCTACAATGAGCAGTTCTTC.

The chain carries TRBV19 and TRBJ1-1; D is unresolved. The germline gives CDR1 LNHDA, CDR2 SQIVND (reference sequence). The V and J ends lost 5 bases and 2 bases respectively, with 15 bases between them. CDR3 length: 15 residues. Here the CDR3 DNA reads TGTGCCAGTAGTCCCCGGGCAGCCTCTAACACTGAAGCTTTCTTT. This codes for CASSPRAASNTEAFF.

The rearrangement uses TRBV29-1 and TRBJ2-7, with 11 bases aligning to TRBD2. Germline lookup yields CDR1 SQVTM and CDR2 ANQGSEA. V shed 0 bases, J shed 7 bases, and the junction held 11 bases outside the gene matches. The CDR3 length is 16 residues. This chain's CDR3 is CSVEDLGIAGGMEQYF. CDR3 DNA sequence: TGCAGCGTTGAAGATCTTGGGATAGCGGGAGGGATGGAGCAGTACTTC.

Here the CDR3 DNA reads TGTGCCAGCAGCTTCACTAATGAAAAACTGTTTTTT. This codes for CASSFTNEKLFF. The chain is built from TRBV11-2 and TRBJ1-4; D remains ambiguous. V dropped 3 bases and J dropped 2 bases, with 1 base sitting between them. The CDR3 spans 12 residues. Per the germline V gene, CDR1 is SGHAT and CDR2 is FQNNGV. The entire variable domain, with the rest obtained from reference TRBV11-2 and TRBJ1-4, is as follows: EAGVAQSPRYKIIEKRQSVAFWCNPISGHATLYWYQQILGQGPKLLIQFQNNGVVDDSQLPKDRFSAERLKGVDSTLKIQPAKLEDSAVYLCASSFTNEKLFFGSGTQLSVL.

The chain is built from TRBV7-8 and TRBJ1-1; D remains unclear. There are 11 residues in the CDR3. Trimming shortened V by 4 bases and J by 8 bases, and 8 bases separated the two germline ends. Germline loops: CDR1 SGHVS, CDR2 FQNEAQ. DNA of the CDR3: TGTGCCAGCAGCTACGGGTCCGAAGCTTTCTTT. Translation gives CASSYGSEAFF.

The chain joins TRBV11-2 to TRBJ2-3; D remains ambiguous. Between the trimmed V and J ends, which lost 4 bases and 6 bases, there was a span of 8 bases. Germline loops: CDR1 SGHAT, CDR2 FQNNGV. The CDR3 is 12 amino acids. DNA for the CDR3: TGTGCCAGCAGCTCCTCCCTGGATACGCAGTATTTT. It specifies CASSSSLDTQYF.

The chain combines TRBV28 with TRBJ2-7; D is perhaps TRBD1 (6 bases). CDR3 size: 12 residues. Germline V gives CDR1 MDHEN, CDR2 SYDVKM. Trimming cost V 6 bases and J 5 bases, with 11 bases left between them. CDR3 residues: CASSPPGDEQYF. The CDR3 DNA reads as TGTGCCAGCAGCCCCCCAGGGGACGAGCAGTACTTC.

The genes are TRBV27 and TRBJ1-2; tentative D call: TRBD1 (6 bases). Between the trimmed V and J ends, which lost 5 bases and 4 bases, there was a span of 11 bases. This CDR3 has 13 amino acids. The germline CDR1 and CDR2 sequences are MNHEY and SMNVEV (reference sequence). CDR3 bases: TGTGCCAGCAGTCCCAGGGGTGGCTATGGCTACACCTTC. Translating gives CASSPRGGYGYTF.

J is TRBJ2-7 and V is TRBV27; TRBD1 matches at 7 bases. The J segment lost 7 bases and the V segment lost 6 bases, leaving 6 bases of the junction unmatched. The length of the CDR3 is 12 residues. The germline gives CDR1 MNHEY, CDR2 SMNVEV (reference sequence). Written as DNA, the CDR3 is TGTGCCAGCAGGACAGGGTTGGGGGAGCAGTACTTC. Translated: CASRTGLGEQYF.

This sequence joins TRBV7-6 and TRBJ2-7; 9 bases agree with TRBD1. Germline trimming cut 5 bases from V and 5 bases from J; bases unmatched to any gene: 7. The CDR3 spans 14 residues. Per germline, CDR1 SGHVS and CDR2 FNYEAQ. CDR3 amino acids: CASSPGTGNNEQYF. Here the CDR3 DNA reads TGTGCCAGCAGCCCCGGGACAGGGAACAACGAGCAGTACTTC.

This clone was counted a single time. CDR3 nucleotide sequence: TGCGCCAGCAGCTTGGCGGCAGATACGCAGTATTTT. Translation: CASSLAADTQYF. The chain is built from TRBV5-1 and TRBJ2-3; D is uncertain. The germline V and J ends were trimmed by 0 bases and 4 bases, with 3 bases remaining between them. The germline V gene has CDR1 SGHRS and CDR2 YFSETQ. The CDR3 loop spans 12 amino acids.

The rearrangement uses TRBV6-1 and TRBJ2-7; D is unclear. Trimming shortened V by 5 bases and J by 2 bases, and 7 bases separated the two germline ends. CDR1 is MNHNS, CDR2 SASEGT, per germline. The CDR3 runs 12 residues. The CDR3 spells CASSTVPYEQYF. The CDR3 bases are TGTGCCAGCAGTACAGTTCCCTACGAGCAGTACTTC.

The rearrangement uses TRBV5-1 and TRBJ2-5; a possible D gene is TRBD1 (7 bases). This CDR3 spans 15 amino acids. V lost 0 bases, J lost 4 bases, and 13 bases lay in between. Per the germline V gene, CDR1 is SGHRS and CDR2 is YFSETQ. The CDR3 is CASSLGQGGGETQYF. CDR3 DNA sequence: TGCGCCAGCAGCTTGGGACAGGGAGGAGGAGAGACCCAGTACTTC.

The chain joins TRBV27 to TRBJ1-3; D gene unclear. The germline V gene has CDR1 MNHEY and CDR2 SMNVEV (reference sequence). The CDR3 has 15 residues. Trimming removed 5 bases at V and 8 bases at J, with 19 bases between. CDR3 DNA: TGTGCCAGCAGTGCCAGACTAACGGGGAGGGACACCATATATTTT. Its protein is CASSARLTGRDTIYF.

The gene calls are TRBV19 and TRBJ1-2; tentative D call: TRBD1 (5 bases). Germline values: CDR1 LNHDA, CDR2 SQIVND (reference sequence). The V and J ends lost 6 bases and 8 bases respectively, with 25 bases between them. CDR3 length: 16 residues. The CDR3 DNA follows: TGTGCCAGTAGGCAAACTCGGGGCGGATTGAGGGAAGGCTACACCTTC. This sequence encodes CASRQTRGGLREGYTF.

V is TRBV11-2 and J is TRBJ2-7, with TRBD1 as a possible D gene (7 bases). Trimming cost V 1 base and J 4 bases, with 11 bases left between them. CDR1 SGHAT and CDR2 FQNNGV come from the germline V gene. The CDR3 is made up of 14 amino acids. The CDR3 DNA follows: TGTGCCAGCAGCTTAGGGCCAGGGGGGTACGAGCAGTACTTC. Translation gives CASSLGPGGYEQYF.

This chain's CDR3 is CAGGTPLLGNEQFF. In DNA form, the CDR3 reads TGTGCCGGAGGGACACCTCTATTGGGGAATGAGCAGTTCTTC. The chain combines TRBV6-1 with TRBJ2-1, with D possibly being TRBD1 or TRBD2 (6 bases each). CDR1 and CDR2 (germline): MNHNS, SASEGT. V was shortened by 11 bases and J by 7 bases, with 21 bases between the two germline ends. This CDR3 is built from 14 residues.

The V gene is TRBV21-1, the J gene TRBJ2-7; TRBD1 is taken as the D call from the table, unchecked against the DNA. TRBV21-1 is flagged as a pseudogene. The CDR3 runs to 16 residues. The CDR3 spells CASSSHHPGHIYEQYF. CDR3 coding DNA: TGTGCCAGCAGCAGCCACCACCCGGGACACATCTACGAGCAGTACTTC.

CDR3 protein: CASSEILGLAGALSSTDTQYF. In nucleotides, the CDR3 is TGCGCCAGCAGTGAGATTCTGGGACTAGCGGGCGCTTTGTCTAGCACAGATACGCAGTATTTT. This chain connects TRBV10-2 to TRBJ2-3; 12 bases match TRBD2. Germline CDR1 WSHSY, CDR2 SAAADI. The CDR3 sequence is 21 residues long. V lost 2 bases and J lost 0; bases outside the gene matches: 15.

This rearrangement joins TRBV4-1 to TRBJ1-5; a possible D gene is TRBD1 (6 bases). CDR3 length: 16 residues. Trimming removed 1 base from V and 4 bases from J, with 14 bases in between. Germline assignment: CDR1 MGHRA and CDR2 YSYEKL. CDR3 DNA: TGCGCCAGCAGCCAAGCCGAGGACAGCTGGAATCAGCCCCAGCATTTT. This translates into CASSQAEDSWNQPQHF.

This clone was picked up one time. The chain has TRBV11-3 and TRBJ2-1; TRBD2 might be the D (6 bases). The CDR3 sequence is 13 residues long. The germline gives CDR1 SGHNT, CDR2 YENEEA. V lost 3 bases to trimming and J lost 7 bases, with 10 bases between them. The CDR3, as DNA: TGTGCCAGCAGCTTGGGCGGGGAGAATGAGCAGTTCTTC. Residues: CASSLGGENEQFF.